A single sample gave rise to the 5 T cell receptor beta chains below, sequenced in a study of T cell responses to AZD1222 COVID-19 vaccine. Libraries were prepared by immunoSEQ multiplex PCR; TCRdb keeps only in-frame clonotypes and omits some of them. The table has about 180,000 clones, approximately 94% seen once. The sample in question was peripheral blood, obtained on day 0 of AZD1222 vaccination. The receptors stem from an adult in good health.

This clone has more than one count but fewer than ten. The chain carries TRBV25-1 and TRBJ1-6, with TRBD1 as a possible D gene (6 bases). Trimming shortened V by 6 bases and J by 10 bases, and 16 bases separated the two germline ends. The CDR3 extends over 14 amino acids. Germline V CDR1 and CDR2: MGHDK, SYGVNS. Here the CDR3 DNA reads TGTGCCAGCAGAACAGGGAGGGATAGCTCACCCCTCCACTTT. This translates into CASRTGRDSSPLHF.

V is TRBV11-3 and J is TRBJ2-1; D is possibly TRBD2 (6 bases). In germline, CDR1 is SGHNT, CDR2 YENEEA. This CDR3 region has 15 residues. The V and J ends lost 1 base and 2 bases respectively, with 9 bases between them. The CDR3 DNA sequence: TGTGCCAGCAGCTTAGTAGCGGCGGCCTACAATGAGCAGTTCTTC. It yields the protein CASSLVAAAYNEQFF. Supplemented by reference TRBV11-3 and TRBJ2-1, the full variable domain reads EAGVVQSPRYKIIEKKQPVAFWCNPISGHNTLYWYLQNLGQGPELLIRYENEEAVDDSQLPKDRFSAERLKGVDSTLKIQPAELGDSAVYLCASSLVAAAYNEQFFGPGTRLTVL.

The chain links TRBV5-1 to TRBJ2-7; D may be TRBD1 (5 bases). The germline V gene has CDR1 SGHRS and CDR2 YFSETQ. With 2 bases removed from V and 2 bases from J, the gap between germline ends came to 14 bases. The CDR3 consists of 15 residues. CDR3 protein: CASSLGASTTYEQYF. The CDR3 nucleotides are TGCGCCAGCAGCTTAGGGGCCAGTACCACCTACGAGCAGTACTTC.

This chain connects TRBV7-2 to TRBJ2-3; D unresolved. Germline V gene lookup returns CDR1 SGHTA and CDR2 FQGNSA. The germline V and J ends were trimmed by 0 bases and 0 bases, with 7 bases remaining between them. This CDR3 is built from 15 residues. CDR3 protein: CASSLAAESTDTQYF. DNA for the CDR3: TGTGCCAGCAGCTTAGCCGCAGAAAGCACAGATACGCAGTATTTT.

This clone was detected once. The chain employs TRBV6-1 and TRBJ2-5; D is possibly TRBD2 (5 bases). Germline-derived CDR1 and CDR2 are MNHNS and SASEGT. Deletions cut 0 bases from V and 5 bases from J, with 13 bases between. This CDR3 is built from 15 residues. CDR3 amino acids: CASSEAPGRKETQYF. In DNA form, the CDR3 reads TGTGCCAGCAGTGAAGCGCCGGGAAGAAAGGAGACCCAGTACTTC.